The 21 T cell receptor beta chains reported below all come from one sample, sequenced in a study of T cell responses to AZD1222 COVID-19 vaccine. Profiled with immunoSEQ multiplex PCR; TCRdb holds only in-frame clones, not every one. The top ten clones hold 21% of a sample with some 18,000 clones, 81% of them seen once. The sample was peripheral blood, taken 28 days after the second AZD1222 dose. The origin of the receptors is an adult who received the AZD1222 COVID-19 vaccine.

The chain uses TRBV7-9 and TRBJ1-1; 8 bases fit TRBD1. Germline V gene data show CDR1 as SEHNR and CDR2 as FQNEAQ (reference sequence). The CDR3 contains 15 residues. The trim removed 4 bases at V and 6 bases at J, leaving 10 bases unmatched. Here the CDR3 DNA reads TGTGCCAGCAGCTACCAGGCAGGGGGCCTGGCTGAAGCTTTCTTT. Its translation is CASSYQAGGLAEAFF.

The V gene is TRBV11-2, the J gene TRBJ2-7; the match to TRBD2 covers 7 bases. J lost 7 bases, V lost 5 bases, and 8 bases had no gene match. The CDR3 covers 13 residues. CDR1 and CDR2 (germline): SGHAT, FQNNGV. The CDR3 protein is CASSPSGPIEQYF. Written as DNA, the CDR3 is TGTGCCAGCAGCCCTAGCGGCCCCATAGAGCAGTACTTC.

The chain recombines TRBV15 with TRBJ2-7; 7 bases match TRBD1. The CDR3 is 13 residues long. Germline V gene data show CDR1 as LNHNV and CDR2 as YYDKDF (reference sequence). Trimming took 2 bases from V and 4 from J; bases not matched to a gene: 2. The CDR3 region is CATSRKQGYEQYF. The CDR3, as DNA: TGTGCCACCAGCAGAAAACAGGGGTACGAGCAGTACTTC.

The CDR3 region is CASSYGTAATEQYF. CDR3 DNA: TGTGCCAGCAGTTACGGGACAGCAGCTACGGAGCAGTACTTC. This chain links TRBV6-5 with TRBJ2-7, with 7 positions matching TRBD1. Germline V gene sequence: CDR1 MNHEY, CDR2 SVGAGI. There are 14 residues in the CDR3. V lost 2 bases and J lost 7; bases outside the gene matches: 8.

The chain combines TRBV30 with TRBJ1-4, with a possible D match to TRBD1 (5 bases). This CDR3 spans 13 amino acids. In germline, CDR1 is GTSNPN, CDR2 SVGIG (reference sequence). V was clipped by 1 base and J by 5 bases, with 8 bases between them. This chain's CDR3 is CAWSDGGNEKLFF. The CDR3 bases are TGTGCCTGGAGTGACGGGGGGAATGAAAAACTGTTTTTT.

The chain uses TRBV10-3 and TRBJ1-1; D possibly corresponds to TRBD1 (5 bases). V lost 6 bases to trimming and J lost 6 bases, with 20 bases between them. Germline values: CDR1 ENHRY, CDR2 SYGVKD. This CDR3 comprises 15 residues. The chain's CDR3 is CAIRGTSGLRAEAFF. In DNA, the CDR3 is TGTGCCATCAGGGGCACCTCGGGGCTAAGGGCTGAAGCTTTCTTT.

The J gene is TRBJ2-5, the V gene TRBV7-9; perhaps TRBD2 as D (5 bases). This CDR3 spans 14 amino acids. Trimming took 5 bases from V and 2 from J, leaving 12 bases between them. CDR1 SEHNR and CDR2 FQNEAQ come from the germline V gene (reference sequence). In DNA form, the CDR3 reads TGTGCCAGCAGCCCCCTCAGGAGGCAAGAGACCCAGTACTTC. The encoded protein is CASSPLRRQETQYF.

V gene TRBV12-3 or TRBV12-4 combines with J gene TRBJ1-6; a weak D match, TRBD1 (6 bases). This CDR3 region has 13 residues. V lost 5 bases, J lost 9 bases, and 11 bases lay in between. The CDR3 DNA reads as TGTGCCAGCAGTCCCCAGACAGGTTCACCCCTCCACTTT. It yields the protein CASSPQTGSPLHF.

The chain combines TRBV2 with TRBJ1-2; D call uncertain. The CDR3 loop spans 15 amino acids. Germline values: CDR1 SNHLY, CDR2 FYNNEI. Trimming removed 3 bases from V and 7 bases from J, with 18 bases in between. The CDR3 bases are TGTGCCAGCAGTGACCTCCCTCCGGGATTAGGTGGCTACACCTTC. Its translation: CASSDLPPGLGGYTF. Complete variable domain (other parts from reference TRBV2 and TRBJ1-2): EPEVTQTPSHQVTQMGQEVILRCVPISNHLYFYWYRQILGQKVEFLVSFYNNEISEKSEIFDDQFSVERPDGSNFTLKIRSTKLEDSAMYFCASSDLPPGLGGYTFGSGTRLTVV.

The V gene is TRBV19, the J gene TRBJ1-5, with 7 nucleotides matching TRBD1. This CDR3 comprises 14 residues. Germline lookup yields CDR1 LNHDA and CDR2 SQIVND (reference sequence). The trim removed 5 bases at V and 5 bases at J, leaving 6 bases unmatched. The CDR3 nucleotides are TGTGCCAGTAGTCAGGGGGTAGGAGATCAGCCCCAGCATTTT. It encodes CASSQGVGDQPQHF.

This clone has just one count. This chain joins TRBV4-3 and TRBJ1-1; D ambiguous. Germline CDR1 LGHNA, CDR2 YSLEER. This CDR3 comprises 14 residues. V lost 2 bases to trimming and J lost 1 base, with 8 bases between them. CDR3 in amino acids: CASSQRGGNTEAFF. CDR3 nucleotides: TGCGCCAGCAGCCAACGAGGAGGGAACACTGAAGCTTTCTTT.

This sequence joins TRBV14 and TRBJ1-2; 7 nucleotides line up with TRBD1. The CDR3 runs to 13 residues. Trimming removed 4 bases from V and 8 bases from J; junction bases left unmatched: 7. CDR1 is SGHDN, CDR2 FVKESK, per germline. In DNA form, the CDR3 reads TGTGCCAGCAGCCGAAACAGGGGAGAGGGCTACACCTTC. This gives the protein CASSRNRGEGYTF.

V gene TRBV5-4 combines with J gene TRBJ1-1; no reliable D call. The CDR3 spans 14 residues. Germline lookup yields CDR1 SGHNT and CDR2 YYREEE (reference sequence). V lost 0 bases to trimming and J lost 0 bases, with 6 bases between them. This CDR3 reads CASSLGGLNTEAFF. For the CDR3, the DNA is TGTGCCAGCAGCTTGGGCGGACTGAACACTGAAGCTTTCTTT.

The chain employs TRBV7-8 and TRBJ2-3; 8 bases agree with TRBD1. The CDR3 spans 15 residues. Looked up from germline, CDR1 is SGHVS and CDR2 is FQNEAQ. Trimming removed 1 base from V and 6 bases from J; junction bases left unmatched: 6. The CDR3 loop is CASSLVPGGLDTQYF. CDR3 sequence (DNA): TGTGCCAGCAGCTTAGTTCCAGGGGGCCTTGATACGCAGTATTTT.

The genes are TRBV6-1 and TRBJ2-3; no definite D call. V was cut by 1 base and J by 1 base, with 12 bases left in between. The germline V gene has CDR1 MNHNS and CDR2 SASEGT. CDR3 size: 16 residues. The CDR3 DNA reads as TGTGCCAGCAGTGAAGGGTGGAATGGGGGCACAGATACGCAGTATTTT. Translation: CASSEGWNGGTDTQYF.

CDR3 amino acids: CASGMDITQPQHF. As DNA, the CDR3 is TGTGCCAGCGGGATGGACATAACACAGCCCCAGCATTTT. V usage is TRBV2 and J usage is TRBJ1-5, with D possibly being TRBD1 (5 bases). Germline V CDR1 and CDR2: SNHLY, FYNNEI. The CDR3 extends over 13 amino acids. With 8 bases removed from V and 7 bases from J, the gap between germline ends came to 15 bases.

This chain uses TRBV5-6 with TRBJ1-1; 10 nucleotides agree with TRBD1. This CDR3 is 14 amino acids long. Unmatched junction bases numbered 5, after V lost 4 bases and J lost 5 bases. Per the germline V gene, CDR1 is SGHDT and CDR2 is YYEEEE. CDR3 protein: CASSIGQGGTEAFF. The CDR3, as DNA: TGTGCCAGCAGCATCGGACAGGGGGGGACTGAAGCTTTCTTT.

This chain connects TRBV7-2 to TRBJ1-2, with D maybe TRBD1 (6 bases). V was shortened by 4 bases and J by 2 bases, with 11 bases between the two germline ends. Looked up from germline, CDR1 is SGHTA and CDR2 is FQGNSA. The length of the CDR3 is 14 residues. CDR3 DNA sequence: TGTGCCAGCAGCTCCGGGACACCGAACTATGGCTACACCTTC. It is translated as CASSSGTPNYGYTF.

The chain has TRBV4-1 and TRBJ1-1, with a tentative D call TRBD1 (6 bases). CDR1 and CDR2 from the germline V gene are MGHRA and YSYEKL. Trimming removed 5 bases from V and 0 bases from J, with 13 bases in between. The CDR3 is 15 amino acids. The CDR3 DNA follows: TGCGCCAGCAGCACCCGACAGGACCTGAACACTGAAGCTTTCTTT. Translated: CASSTRQDLNTEAFF.

V and J are TRBV5-1 and TRBJ2-7; 13 bases map to TRBD2. CDR1 is SGHRS and CDR2 is YFSETQ in the germline V gene. With V trimmed by 1 base and J by 6 bases, 4 bases remained unmatched. The CDR3 has 15 amino acids. The CDR3 loop reads CASSLSGTSGVEQYF. The DNA of the CDR3 is TGCGCCAGCAGCTTGTCCGGGACTAGCGGGGTCGAGCAGTACTTC.

The rearrangement links TRBV7-9 to TRBJ1-1; possibly TRBD1 for D (6 bases). The ends were cut back, 5 bases at V and 2 bases at J, with 15 bases in the middle. Germline V gene sequence: CDR1 SEHNR, CDR2 FQNEAQ (reference sequence). This CDR3 has 15 amino acids. The chain's CDR3 is CASSPNREANTEAFF. The DNA for the CDR3 is TGTGCCAGCAGCCCTAACAGGGAGGCAAACACTGAAGCTTTCTTT.